What follows are 30 T cell receptor beta chains derived from one specimen sequenced in a study of CXCR3-negative and CXCR3-positive naive CD8 T cells. 5' RACE with UMI labels generated the TRB cDNA libraries. TCRdb re-called the 5' RACE reads; every CDR3 protein appears as one record, without DNA. This sample's table has 56,000 or so distinct CDR3 sequences. The sample taken for sequencing was memory CD8+ T cells from blood. The receptors were gathered from a human donor in good health. Some clones in this sample may be carry-over from other donors' samples.

The chain carries TRBV3-2 and TRBJ2-4. TRBV3-2 is designated a pseudogene. The CDR3 extends over 12 amino acids. The CDR3 here is CASSLNPNIQYF.

This chain connects TRBV7-2 to TRBJ2-7; TCRdb's assignment of TRBD2 cannot be checked, as there is no DNA. Germline CDR1 and CDR2: SGHTA and FQGNSA. CDR3 length: 14 residues. This CDR3 reads CASSFPREDYEQYF.

V is TRBV29-1 and J is TRBJ2-1; TCRdb's assignment of TRBD2 cannot be checked, as there is no DNA. There are 16 residues in the CDR3. CDR1 and CDR2 from the germline V gene are SQVTM and ANQGSEA. CDR3 residues: CSVELVGANSYNEQFF.

The CDR3 here is CSPFASGVAYEQYF. The rearrangement joins TRBV29-1 to TRBJ2-7; the TCRdb call, TRBD2, lacks DNA for checking. The CDR3 length is 14 residues. The V gene's germline CDR1 is SQVTM and CDR2 ANQGSEA.

This rearrangement joins TRBV28 to TRBJ2-6. The V gene's germline CDR1 is MDHEN and CDR2 SYDVKM. CDR3 length: 14 amino acids. CDR3 sequence: CASLTGPGANVLTF. The entire variable domain, with the rest obtained from reference TRBV28 and TRBJ2-6, is as follows: DVKVTQSSRYLVKRTGEKVFLECVQDMDHENMFWYRQDPGLGLRLIYFSYDVKMKEKGDIPEGYSVSREKKERFSLILESASTNQTSMYLCASLTGPGANVLTFGAGSRLTVL.

The chain is built from TRBV23-1 and TRBJ2-1; TCRdb gives TRBD1 as the D gene, but with no DNA this cannot be confirmed. TRBV23-1 is an ORF; its function is uncertain. The CDR3 is 15 amino acids. The CDR3 protein is CASTDRGRHPDEQFF.

This CDR3 reads CASSAWSGGHQETQYF. The chain is built from TRBV7-9 and TRBJ2-5; the TCRdb call, TRBD2, lacks DNA for checking. The CDR3 sequence is 16 residues long. Germline V gives CDR1 SEHNR, CDR2 FQNEAQ (reference sequence). The variable domain in full, with the rest retrieved from reference TRBV7-9 and TRBJ2-5, is DTGVSQNPRHKITKRGQNVTFRCDPISEHNRLYWYRQTLGQGPEFLTYFQNEAQLEKSRLLSDRFSAERPKGSFSTLEIQRTEQGDSAMYLCASSAWSGGHQETQYFGPGTRLLVL.

This rearrangement joins TRBV25-1 to TRBJ1-1; TCRdb's assignment of TRBD1 cannot be checked, as there is no DNA. The CDR3 runs 15 residues. Germline V gene data show CDR1 as MGHDK and CDR2 as SYGVNS. The CDR3 sequence is CASKRPPRGNTEAFF.

CDR3 loop: CASSLGAEKLFF. The rearrangement uses TRBV7-9 and TRBJ1-4; no DNA is available, so the TRBD1 call from TCRdb remains unchecked. The germline gives CDR1 SEHNR, CDR2 FQNEAQ (reference sequence). The CDR3 length is 12 residues. The entire variable domain, with the rest obtained from reference TRBV7-9 and TRBJ1-4, is as follows: DTGVSQNPRHKITKRGQNVTFRCDPISEHNRLYWYRQTLGQGPEFLTYFQNEAQLEKSRLLSDRFSAERPKGSFSTLEIQRTEQGDSAMYLCASSLGAEKLFFGSGTQLSVL.

The chain is built from TRBV7-9 and TRBJ2-7; TCRdb's D gene call, TRBD1, goes unchecked for lack of DNA. This CDR3 contains 11 residues. CDR1 is SEHNR, CDR2 FQNEAQ, per germline (reference sequence). The CDR3: CASSLGPEQYF.

The J gene is TRBJ1-5, the V gene TRBV20-1; absent DNA, TCRdb's TRBD1 call cannot be checked. Germline loops: CDR1 DFQATT, CDR2 SNEGSKA (reference sequence). This CDR3 spans 14 amino acids. The CDR3 spells CSARDRGEAQPQHF.

The chain joins TRBV4-3 to TRBJ1-1. From germline, CDR1 is LGHNA and CDR2 YSLEER. The CDR3 loop spans 13 amino acids. CDR3 amino acids: CASSQDREGEAFF.

The chain carries TRBV7-2 and TRBJ2-3; the D call from TCRdb, TRBD2, cannot be confirmed without DNA. There are 14 residues in the CDR3. In germline, CDR1 is SGHTA, CDR2 FQGNSA. The CDR3 sequence is CASSKSGVTDTQYF.

Here the CDR3 reads CASSPIGHSNTGELFF. The V and J genes are TRBV13 and TRBJ2-2; TCRdb's D gene call, TRBD1, goes unchecked for lack of DNA. The CDR3 is made up of 16 amino acids. Germline V gene sequence: CDR1 PRHDT, CDR2 FYEKMQ (reference sequence).

The V and J genes are TRBV9 and TRBJ2-1; TCRdb's D call, TRBD1, is unchecked because there is no DNA. This CDR3 is 16 amino acids long. Germline CDR1 SGDLS, CDR2 YYNGEE. CDR3 residues: CASSVEMGQGANEQFF.

The gene calls are TRBV7-9 and TRBJ2-7; TCRdb's D gene call, TRBD2, goes unchecked for lack of DNA. Germline V lookup: CDR1 SEHNR, CDR2 FQNEAQ (reference sequence). The CDR3 extends over 14 amino acids. This chain's CDR3 is CASSRALASYEQYF.

In terms of frequency, this clonotype is large. The CDR3 sequence: CASSLQGDYEQYF. This sequence joins TRBV7-9 and TRBJ2-7; the D call of TRBD1 rests on TCRdb alone, since no DNA is present to check it. Germline V CDR1 and CDR2: SEHNR, FQNEAQ (reference sequence). The CDR3 is made up of 13 amino acids.

The V and J genes are TRBV10-3 and TRBJ2-2; without DNA, the TCRdb call of TRBD1 cannot be checked. The length of the CDR3 is 14 residues. CDR1 is ENHRY and CDR2 is SYGVKD in the germline V gene. The CDR3 spells CAISQSQGTGELFF.

This CDR3 is CASSANGRTYDNQPQHF. This chain links TRBV6-6 with TRBJ1-5. Looked up from germline, CDR1 is MNHNY and CDR2 is SVGAGI (reference sequence). The CDR3 extends over 17 amino acids.

This chain uses TRBV20-1 with TRBJ1-1; no DNA is available, so the TRBD1 call from TCRdb remains unchecked. Germline lookup yields CDR1 DFQATT and CDR2 SNEGSKA (reference sequence). The CDR3 totals 14 residues. The CDR3 is CSASKRQGRTEAFF.

The rearrangement joins TRBV29-1 to TRBJ2-1; the D call from TCRdb, TRBD2, cannot be confirmed without DNA. The germline V gene has CDR1 SQVTM and CDR2 ANQGSEA. The CDR3 is made up of 18 amino acids. The CDR3 region is CSVEGQLGRPATYNEQFF.

The chain uses TRBV12-3 or TRBV12-4 and TRBJ1-1. The CDR3 sequence is 13 residues long. CDR3 protein: CASSFGDLTEAFF.

The CDR3 sequence is CASSPSGRIYNEQFF. This chain uses TRBV7-9 with TRBJ2-1; there is no DNA to check the TCRdb D call of TRBD2. From germline, CDR1 is SEHNR and CDR2 FQNEAQ (reference sequence). This CDR3 comprises 15 residues.

V usage is TRBV29-1 and J usage is TRBJ2-7. Germline CDR1 is SQVTM and CDR2 is ANQGSEA. This CDR3 is built from 14 residues. This CDR3 reads CSVEVQSQTYEQYF.

The CDR3 reads CSVEDRTGHGYTF. The chain couples TRBV29-1 to TRBJ1-2; the D call from TCRdb, TRBD1, cannot be confirmed without DNA. The CDR3 is 13 residues long. Germline V gives CDR1 SQVTM, CDR2 ANQGSEA.

V and J are TRBV19 and TRBJ1-1. This CDR3 has 15 residues. Germline loops: CDR1 LNHDA, CDR2 SQIVND (reference sequence). CDR3 sequence: CASSIGRSGGTEAFF.

CDR3: CASSPGQGFDEQFF. This chain links TRBV6-1 with TRBJ2-1; TCRdb returns TRBD1, unconfirmable since there is no DNA. Germline-derived CDR1 and CDR2 are MNHNS and SASEGT. The CDR3 is 14 residues long.

The rearrangement uses TRBV29-1 and TRBJ1-2; there is no DNA to check the TCRdb D call of TRBD1. Per the germline V gene, CDR1 is SQVTM and CDR2 is ANQGSEA. The CDR3 length is 14 residues. CDR3 region: CSVEDRDSPYGYTF.

This sequence joins TRBV5-1 and TRBJ2-7; lacking DNA, the TRBD1 call made by TCRdb goes unchecked. Germline values: CDR1 SGHRS, CDR2 YFSETQ. The CDR3 loop spans 17 amino acids. The chain's CDR3 is CASSLGGYRDIDHEQYF.

This sequence joins TRBV29-1 and TRBJ2-4; lacking DNA, the TRBD1 call made by TCRdb goes unchecked. CDR3 length equals 17 residues. CDR1 is SQVTM and CDR2 is ANQGSEA in the germline V gene. CDR3 in amino acids: CSVEEAQSPVAKNIQYF.